These 2 T cell receptor beta chains were all obtained from the same sample, sequenced in a study of CD8 T cells in ankylosing spondylitis. Via MiXCR, TCRdb re-called the 5' RACE reads, giving one row per CDR3 protein. The data contain some 200,000 distinct CDR3 sequences, 15% to 20% of them seen just once; the ten biggest clones take up 4.3%. The sequencing input was blood, either unsorted or a sorted T cell fraction (not recorded which). The receptors come from a male donor aged 5 to 29 with ankylosing spondylitis or in good health (not recorded which).

This clonotype was detected ten times or more. This sequence joins TRBV20-1 and TRBJ2-1; D may be TRBD2 (5 bases). V lost 3 bases, J lost 2 bases, and 17 bases lay in between. This CDR3 is built from 16 residues. In germline, CDR1 is DFQATT, CDR2 SNEGSKA (reference sequence). CDR3 region: CSASRTRATPYNEQFF. The CDR3 DNA reads TGCAGTGCTAGTCGTACGCGGGCTACCCCCTACAATGAGCAGTTCTTC.

CDR3 region: CATSDPQGTDTQYF. CDR3 sequence (DNA): TGTGCCACCAGTGACCCGCAGGGCACAGATACGCAGTATTTT. The chain employs TRBV24-1 and TRBJ2-3; D unclear. The CDR3 covers 14 residues. Germline CDR1 reads KGHDR; CDR2 reads SFDVKD. V was clipped by 4 bases and J by 1 base, with 8 bases between them.